These 12 T cell receptor beta chains came from one sample sequenced in a study of T cell responses to AZD1222 COVID-19 vaccine. Profiling relied on immunoSEQ multiplex PCR, and the TCRdb table lists in-frame clones only, not all of them. The sample includes about 160,000 clones, 92% of them seen just once. Sequencing used peripheral blood, obtained 28 days after the second AZD1222 dose. The receptors were gathered from an adult who received the AZD1222 COVID-19 vaccine.

The chain carries TRBV4-1 and TRBJ2-2, with 11 nucleotides matching TRBD1. The germline V gene encodes CDR1 MGHRA and CDR2 YSYEKL. V lost 4 bases to trimming and J lost 4 bases; unmatched junction nucleotides: 2. CDR3 size: 15 residues. The CDR3 here is CASSRTGGGTGELFF. The CDR3 DNA reads TGCGCCAGCAGCCGGACAGGGGGCGGCACCGGGGAGCTGTTTTTT.

V usage is TRBV2 and J usage is TRBJ2-7; maybe TRBD2 (5 bases). The V gene lost 7 bases and the J gene lost 3 bases, with 13 bases spanning the gap. The CDR3 has 13 amino acids. Germline CDR1 is SNHLY and CDR2 is FYNNEI. Here the CDR3 DNA reads TGTGCCAGCACTCCGGACTGGGGCTACGAGCAGTACTTC. It specifies CASTPDWGYEQYF.

This chain links TRBV7-6 with TRBJ1-2, with 7 bases that match TRBD1. V lost 3 bases and J lost 2; bases outside the gene matches: 0. The CDR3 covers 13 residues. CDR1 SGHVS and CDR2 FNYEAQ come from the germline V gene. CDR3 loop: CASSLGQNYGYTF. CDR3 DNA sequence: TGTGCCAGCAGCTTGGGACAGAACTATGGCTACACCTTC.

This CDR3 is CASSLLAGGPGDTQYF. The CDR3, as DNA: TGTGCCAGCAGTTTACTGGCGGGAGGGCCAGGTGATACGCAGTATTTT. This chain connects TRBV28 to TRBJ2-3, with 9 positions matching TRBD2. The germline CDR1 and CDR2 sequences are MDHEN and SYDVKM. V gave up 2 bases and J gave up 6 bases; unmatched junction bases: 9. This CDR3 region has 16 residues. Supplemented by reference TRBV28 and TRBJ2-3, the full variable domain reads DVKVTQSSRYLVKRTGEKVFLECVQDMDHENMFWYRQDPGLGLRLIYFSYDVKMKEKGDIPEGYSVSREKKERFSLILESASTNQTSMYLCASSLLAGGPGDTQYFGPGTRLTVL.

V and J are TRBV6-1 and TRBJ2-2, with no clear D. Germline-derived CDR1 and CDR2 are MNHNS and SASEGT. V was clipped by 0 bases and J by 1 base, with 12 bases between them. This CDR3 spans 17 amino acids. CDR3 sequence: CASSEALAVGNTGELFF. Here the CDR3 DNA reads TGTGCCAGCAGTGAAGCGCTGGCGGTCGGGAACACCGGGGAGCTGTTTTTT.

Relative to its sample, this clone is medium-sized (0.01 to 0.1%). V gene TRBV19 combines with J gene TRBJ2-7, with 10 bases lining up with TRBD1. The CDR3 consists of 15 residues. V was pared by 5 bases and J by 3 bases, with 7 bases of the junction left unmatched. From germline, CDR1 is LNHDA and CDR2 SQIVND (reference sequence). In DNA form, the CDR3 reads TGTGCCAGTAGTCCGCGGACAGGGGGGATCTACGAGCAGTACTTC. Its protein is CASSPRTGGIYEQYF.

The chain recombines TRBV10-1 with TRBJ2-1, with D tentatively TRBD2 (5 bases). This CDR3 is 15 amino acids long. The germline V and J ends were trimmed by 10 bases and 6 bases, with 22 bases remaining between them. Germline assignment: CDR1 WNHNN and CDR2 SYGVQD (reference sequence). The chain's CDR3 is CAKTACALEANEQFF. In DNA, the CDR3 is TGCGCCAAAACAGCATGCGCCTTGGAGGCCAATGAGCAGTTCTTC.

This chain joins TRBV19 and TRBJ1-5; TRBD1 might be the D (6 bases). The CDR3 covers 13 residues. The germline CDR1 and CDR2 sequences are LNHDA and SQIVND (reference sequence). The CDR3 is CGSSIQGNQPQHF. The DNA for the CDR3 is TGTGGTTCTAGTATACAGGGAAATCAGCCCCAGCATTTT.

The chain recombines TRBV24-1 with TRBJ1-2; no clear D gene. CDR3 size: 14 residues. V was pared by 5 bases and J by 1 base, with 10 bases between. Germline-derived CDR1 and CDR2 are KGHDR and SFDVKD. This chain's CDR3 is CATSGVGLNYGYTF. CDR3 nucleotide sequence: TGTGCCACCAGTGGGGTAGGACTTAACTATGGCTACACCTTC.

This clone was observed a single time. V gene TRBV5-5 combines with J gene TRBJ1-2; no clear D gene. The CDR3 totals 13 residues. Germline CDR1 and CDR2: SGHKS and YYEKEE (reference sequence). V was clipped by 7 bases and J by 7 bases, with 17 bases between them. DNA of the CDR3: TGTGCCAGCGGACTTGGAGGAGGGCTTGGCTACACCTTC. This translates into CASGLGGGLGYTF.

The rearrangement joins TRBV11-2 to TRBJ1-1; D gene uncertain. V lost 5 bases and J lost 4, with 20 bases in between. Germline-derived CDR1 and CDR2 are SGHAT and FQNNGV. CDR3 length equals 16 residues. DNA for the CDR3: TGTGCCAGCAGCCTTAACACCCAGACGGAACTCACTGAAGCTTTCTTT. Amino acid sequence: CASSLNTQTELTEAFF.

This chain uses TRBV7-3 with TRBJ2-7; TRBD2 might be the D (6 bases). CDR1 is SGHTA, CDR2 FQGTGA, per germline. CDR3 size: 14 residues. V gave up 0 bases and J gave up 3 bases, with 9 bases separating them. This CDR3 reads CASSLTGTGYEQYF. As DNA, the CDR3 is TGTGCCAGCAGCTTAACTGGGACTGGCTACGAGCAGTACTTC.